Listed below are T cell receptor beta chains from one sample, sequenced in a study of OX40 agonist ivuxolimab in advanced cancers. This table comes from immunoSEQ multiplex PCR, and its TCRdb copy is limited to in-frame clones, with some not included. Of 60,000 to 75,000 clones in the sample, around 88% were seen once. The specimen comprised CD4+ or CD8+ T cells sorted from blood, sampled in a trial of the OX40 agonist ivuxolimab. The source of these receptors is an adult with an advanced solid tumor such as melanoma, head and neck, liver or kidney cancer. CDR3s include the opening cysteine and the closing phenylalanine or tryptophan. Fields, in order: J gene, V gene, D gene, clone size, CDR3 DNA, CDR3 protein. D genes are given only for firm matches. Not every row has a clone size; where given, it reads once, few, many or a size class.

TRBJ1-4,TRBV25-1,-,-,TGTGCCAGCAGTGATCATGCCAGGGTTGGGGAAAAACTGTTTTTT,CASSDHARVGEKLFF
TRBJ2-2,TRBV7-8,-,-,TGTGCCAGCAGCTTAGTCCGGAACACCGGGGAGCTGTTTTTT,CASSLVRNTGELFF
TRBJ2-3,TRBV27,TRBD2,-,TGTGCCAGCAGTGGCGGGAGGGCGTGGGGGAGCGAGTATTTT,CASSGGRAWGSEYF
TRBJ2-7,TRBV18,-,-,TGTGCCAGCTCACCTGAAACAGGTCGCTCCTACGAGCAGTACTTC,CASSPETGRSYEQYF
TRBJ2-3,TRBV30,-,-,TGTGCCTGGAGTGTAACCCCGACTAGCACAGATACGCAGTATTTT,CAWSVTPTSTDTQYF
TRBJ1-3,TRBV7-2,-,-,TGTGCCAGCAGCTTACAGGGTACACGAACCTTCGAAAACACCATATATTTT,CASSLQGTRTFENTIYF
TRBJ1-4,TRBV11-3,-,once,TGTGCCAGCAGCTTAGGTCTGGAAAAACTGTTTTTT,CASSLGLEKLFF
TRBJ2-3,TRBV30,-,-,TGTGCCTGGAGTGGTGACATTCACACAGATACGCAGTATTTT,CAWSGDIHTDTQYF
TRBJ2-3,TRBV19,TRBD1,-,TGTGCCAGCGACAGGGGCGCCACAGATACGCAGTATTTT,CASDRGATDTQYF
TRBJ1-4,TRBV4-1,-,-,TGCGCCAGCAGCCAAGACCCGGGGGCGGACGAAAAACTGTTTTTT,CASSQDPGADEKLFF
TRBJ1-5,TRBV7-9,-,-,TGTGCCAGCAGTCAATCTGGGAGCAATCAGCCCCAGCATTTT,CASSQSGSNQPQHF
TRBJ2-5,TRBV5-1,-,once,TGTGCCAGCAGCTTGGTACCAGTTCAAGAGACCCAGTACTTC,CASSLVPVQETQYF
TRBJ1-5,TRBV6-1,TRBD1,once,TGTGCCAGCAGTGAAGCTATCTCGACAGGGGGCTATCAGCCCCAGCATTTT,CASSEAISTGGYQPQHF
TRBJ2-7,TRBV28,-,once,TGTGCCAGCAGTTCCGTTGTAAGCGAGCAGTACTTC,CASSSVVSEQYF
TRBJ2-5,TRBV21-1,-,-,TGTGCCAGCAGCAAAGAGCGGCGGGAGGCCAGGGGGGAGACCCAGTACTTC,CASSKERREARGETQYF
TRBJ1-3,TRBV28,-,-,TGTGCCAGCACCATTTTGGGGTCCGGGGGCTTAGGAGGAAACACCATATATTTT,CASTILGSGGLGGNTIYF
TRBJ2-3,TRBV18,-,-,TGTGCCAGCTCACCGGGGGCAGATACGCAGTATTTT,CASSPGADTQYF
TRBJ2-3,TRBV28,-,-,TGTGCCAGCAGTTTACAAACAGATACGCAGTATTTT,CASSLQTDTQYF
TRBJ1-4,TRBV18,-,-,TGTGCCAGCTCCCCACCCGGGGCGCAGGGTGTTAATGAAAAACTGTTTTTT,CASSPPGAQGVNEKLFF
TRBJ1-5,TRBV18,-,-,TGTGCCAGCTCACCACCCGGGGCACAAAATCAGCCCCAGCATTTT,CASSPPGAQNQPQHF
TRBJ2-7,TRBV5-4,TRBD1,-,TGTGCCAGCAGCTGGGGACAGAGCTACGAGCAGTACTTC,CASSWGQSYEQYF
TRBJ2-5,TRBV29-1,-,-,TGCAGCGTGGGACACCCTGGGGCAATTGAGACCCAGTACTTC,CSVGHPGAIETQYF
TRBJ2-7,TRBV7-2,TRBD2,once,TGTGCCAGCAAACCTCAGGGACTAGCGGGAGCCGAGCAGTACTTC,CASKPQGLAGAEQYF
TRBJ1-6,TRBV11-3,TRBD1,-,TGTGCCAGCAGCTCGGGACAGGGTTATTCACCCCTCCACTTT,CASSSGQGYSPLHF
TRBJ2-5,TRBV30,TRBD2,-,TGTGCCTGGACAGGGAGGGTTGAGACCCAGTACTTC,CAWTGRVETQYF
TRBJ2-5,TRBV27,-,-,TGTGCCAGCAGTTTAGGAAGATCGCCCCCGGTCCAAGAGACCCAGTACTTC,CASSLGRSPPVQETQYF
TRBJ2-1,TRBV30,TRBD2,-,TGTGCCTGGAGTGTAGGGGGGACTAGCGGGTACAATGAGCAGTTCTTC,CAWSVGGTSGYNEQFF
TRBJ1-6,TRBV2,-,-,TGTGCCAGCAGTATTAGGGACGCCCCGAATTCACCCCTCCACTTT,CASSIRDAPNSPLHF
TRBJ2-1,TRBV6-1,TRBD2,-,TGTGCCAGCAGGAGAGCGGGAGCTGGGTACAATGAGCAGTTCTTC,CASRRAGAGYNEQFF
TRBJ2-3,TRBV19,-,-,TGTGCCACCGATTGGGGGGATACGCAGTATTTT,CATDWGDTQYF
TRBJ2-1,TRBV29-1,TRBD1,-,TGCAGCGTCCGAATCCGGACAGGGGGATTTTACAATGAGCAGTTCTTC,CSVRIRTGGFYNEQFF
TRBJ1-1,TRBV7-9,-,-,TGTGCCAGCAGCTCAACAGGGACTGAAGCTTTCTTT,CASSSTGTEAFF
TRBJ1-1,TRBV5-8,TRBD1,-,TGTGCCAGCAGCCGCCGATCCGGGACAGGTGTGAACACTGAAGCTTTCTTT,CASSRRSGTGVNTEAFF
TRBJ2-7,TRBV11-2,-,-,TGTGCCAGCAGCTTAAGGGGGCTAGCGGCAATACACGAGCAGTACTTC,CASSLRGLAAIHEQYF
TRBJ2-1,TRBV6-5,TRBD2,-,TGTGCCAGCAGTGGACTAGCGGGAAGATACAATGAGCAGTTCTTC,CASSGLAGRYNEQFF
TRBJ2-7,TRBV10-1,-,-,TGCGCCAGCAGTGAGGTAAAACAGGGCTCCTACGAGCAGTACTTC,CASSEVKQGSYEQYF
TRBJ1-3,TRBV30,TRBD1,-,TGTGCCTGGAGTGTTCGGGACAGGGGAAACACCATATATTTT,CAWSVRDRGNTIYF
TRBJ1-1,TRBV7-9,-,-,TGTGCCAGCAGCCGAGAGGCTAACACTGAAGCTTTCTTT,CASSREANTEAFF
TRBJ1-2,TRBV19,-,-,TGTGCCAGTAGTTCTGGGCAGGGGACGAGTGGCTACACCTTC,CASSSGQGTSGYTF
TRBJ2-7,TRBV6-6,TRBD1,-,TGTGCCAGCAGTTACAGATCCATCGACAGGGACGAGCAGTACTTC,CASSYRSIDRDEQYF
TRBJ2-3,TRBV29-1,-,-,TGCAGCGTTGTAACAGGGACAGATACGCAGTATTTT,CSVVTGTDTQYF
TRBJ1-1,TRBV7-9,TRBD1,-,TGTGCCAGCAGGGAACTTCGCGGGACAGGGCCTGAAGCTTTCTTT,CASRELRGTGPEAFF